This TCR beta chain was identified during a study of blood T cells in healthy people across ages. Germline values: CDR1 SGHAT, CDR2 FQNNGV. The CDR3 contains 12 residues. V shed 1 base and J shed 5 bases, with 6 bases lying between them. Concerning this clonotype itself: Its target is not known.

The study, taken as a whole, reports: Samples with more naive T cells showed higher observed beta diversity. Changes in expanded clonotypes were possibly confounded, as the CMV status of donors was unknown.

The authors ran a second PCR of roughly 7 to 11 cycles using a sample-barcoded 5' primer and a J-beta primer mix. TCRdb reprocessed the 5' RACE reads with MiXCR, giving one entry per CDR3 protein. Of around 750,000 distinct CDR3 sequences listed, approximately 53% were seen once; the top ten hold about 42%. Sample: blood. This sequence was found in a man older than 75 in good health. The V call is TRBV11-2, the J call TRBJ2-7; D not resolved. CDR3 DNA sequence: TGTGCCAGCAGCTTAGTCCTAGACGAGCAGTACTTC. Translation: CASSLVLDEQYF.